The 31 T cell receptor beta chains below come from one sample, sequenced in a study of blood T cell repertoires in COVID-19. Profiling relied on immunoSEQ multiplex PCR, and the TCRdb table lists in-frame clones only, not all of them. The profile covers some 70,000 clones, with about four fifths appearing a single time and 0.83% taken by the ten largest. The specimen sequenced was peripheral blood. The receptors come from a woman in her 70s with acute or convalescent COVID-19.

The chain combines TRBV6-5 with TRBJ1-2, with 7 bases that match TRBD1. This CDR3 is 15 amino acids long. Germline CDR1 reads MNHEY; CDR2 reads SVGAGI. V was pared by 5 bases and J by 4 bases, with 10 bases of the junction left unmatched. CDR3 nucleotides: TGTGCCAGCAGTCAACCCCGACAGGGAACCTATGGCTACACCTTC. Its translation is CASSQPRQGTYGYTF.

This clone has only one observation. The chain employs TRBV29-1 and TRBJ2-7; 7 bases fit TRBD1. Germline CDR1 and CDR2: SQVTM and ANQGSEA. V was clipped by 5 bases and J by 0 bases; unmatched bases: 4. The CDR3 has 13 residues. The CDR3 protein is CSVRDSSSYEQYF. The CDR3 bases are TGCAGCGTTCGGGACAGTAGCTCCTACGAGCAGTACTTC.

The chain's CDR3 is CASSAGLGGYNEQFF. CDR3 in DNA: TGTGCCAGTAGTGCTGGACTAGGAGGCTACAATGAGCAGTTCTTC. The rearrangement links TRBV19 to TRBJ2-1; 7 bases agree with TRBD2. CDR3 length: 15 amino acids. The J segment lost 3 bases and the V segment lost 5 bases, leaving 7 bases of the junction unmatched. The germline CDR1 and CDR2 sequences are LNHDA and SQIVND (reference sequence).

The genes are TRBV7-2 and TRBJ1-2; D might be TRBD1 (6 bases). The CDR3 sequence is 16 residues long. Looked up from germline, CDR1 is SGHTA and CDR2 is FQGNSA. Trimming removed 5 bases at V and 2 bases at J, with 18 bases between. The CDR3 loop is CASSSPLAGENYGYTF. In DNA, the CDR3 is TGTGCCAGCAGCAGTCCTTTGGCAGGGGAGAACTATGGCTACACCTTC.

In this sample, this clone turned up once. V gene TRBV5-1 combines with J gene TRBJ2-1; D unclear. CDR3 size: 16 residues. The V gene lost 0 bases and the J gene lost 3 bases, with 13 bases spanning the gap. CDR1 and CDR2 from the germline V gene are SGHRS and YFSETQ. The CDR3 sequence is CASSLEVVRRYNEQFF. The CDR3 DNA reads as TGCGCCAGCAGCTTGGAGGTCGTGAGGCGCTACAATGAGCAGTTCTTC.

This clone was seen only a few times. The chain recombines TRBV7-2 with TRBJ1-2; no reliable D call. Germline CDR1 reads SGHTA; CDR2 reads FQGNSA. V was pared by 1 base and J by 4 bases, with 4 bases between. This CDR3 comprises 12 residues. CDR3 amino acids: CASSLGGYGYTF. In nucleotides, the CDR3 is TGTGCCAGCAGCTTAGGAGGCTATGGCTACACCTTC.

This clone was seen a few times. The chain has TRBV27 and TRBJ1-6, with D perhaps TRBD1 (5 bases). Trimming pared 0 bases from V and 9 bases from J, leaving 12 bases between. Germline assignment: CDR1 MNHEY and CDR2 SMNVEV (reference sequence). This CDR3 is built from 15 residues. The CDR3 loop is CASSLSNGGGSPLHF. In DNA form, the CDR3 reads TGTGCCAGCAGTTTATCAAACGGCGGGGGTTCACCCCTCCACTTT.

This clone turned up a few times. The chain uses TRBV28 and TRBJ1-5; TRBD1 aligns across 8 bases. Per the germline V gene, CDR1 is MDHEN and CDR2 is SYDVKM. With V trimmed by 10 bases and J by 4 bases, 9 bases remained unmatched. The CDR3 sequence is 14 residues long. The CDR3 DNA sequence: TGTGCCATCCTAGGACAGGGAGATAATCAGCCCCAGCATTTT. It translates to CAILGQGDNQPQHF.

The chain carries TRBV6-1 and TRBJ1-5; D might be TRBD1 (5 bases). CDR1 MNHNS and CDR2 SASEGT come from the germline V gene. This CDR3 is 15 amino acids long. Deletions cut 1 base from V and 11 bases from J, with 18 bases between. The CDR3 bases are TGTGCCAGCAGTGAAGGCACTCAAACGCGGGGGGCCCAGCATTTT. Residues: CASSEGTQTRGAQHF.

The chain links TRBV7-2 to TRBJ2-3; D may be TRBD2 (6 bases). V was trimmed by 5 bases and J by 2 bases, leaving 20 bases between them. The CDR3 runs 17 residues. Germline loops: CDR1 SGHTA, CDR2 FQGNSA. CDR3 nucleotide sequence: TGTGCCAGCAGCCCCCCTTTCGAAACGGGAGACACAGATACGCAGTATTTT. It yields the protein CASSPPFETGDTDTQYF.

This chain links TRBV7-2 with TRBJ2-7, with a tentative D call TRBD1 (5 bases). This CDR3 spans 15 amino acids. The V and J ends lost 1 base and 4 bases respectively, with 14 bases between them. Germline loops: CDR1 SGHTA, CDR2 FQGNSA. CDR3 sequence: CASSLESIGVYEQYF. The CDR3, as DNA: TGTGCCAGCAGCTTAGAATCCATAGGGGTATACGAGCAGTACTTC.

This clone appeared once. The J gene is TRBJ2-7, the V gene TRBV10-3; TRBD2 agrees at 9 bases. The J segment lost 6 bases and the V segment lost 2 bases, leaving 8 bases of the junction unmatched. This CDR3 contains 15 residues. CDR1 and CDR2 from the germline V gene are ENHRY and SYGVKD. CDR3 coding DNA: TGTGCCATCAGTGAGGTTGGCGGGGGGGCTCGCGAGCAGTACTTC. It is translated as CAISEVGGGAREQYF.

The V gene is TRBV3-1 (or the pseudogene TRBV3-2), the J gene TRBJ1-5, with no clear D. The germline V gene encodes CDR1 LGHDT and CDR2 YNNKEL (reference sequence). Trimming shortened V by 1 base and J by 4 bases, and 8 bases separated the two germline ends. This CDR3 is 14 amino acids long. CDR3 amino acids: CASSQASQNQPQHF. The CDR3 nucleotides are TGTGCCAGCAGCCAAGCTTCCCAGAATCAGCCCCAGCATTTT.

The rearrangement joins TRBV5-1 to TRBJ2-5, with a weak D call TRBD2 (6 bases). This CDR3 is 16 amino acids long. Trimming cost V 4 bases and J 5 bases, with 21 bases left between them. In germline, CDR1 is SGHRS, CDR2 YFSETQ. In nucleotides, the CDR3 is TGCGCCAGCAGCAAGATCCCGGGACTCGGGGAGGAGACCCAGTACTTC. It yields the protein CASSKIPGLGEETQYF.

V usage is TRBV9 and J usage is TRBJ1-6, with TRBD1 identical over 7 bases. Trimming took 3 bases from V and 9 from J; bases not matched to a gene: 12. This CDR3 has 16 amino acids. The germline V gene has CDR1 SGDLS and CDR2 YYNGEE. The DNA of the CDR3 is TGTGCCAGCAGCGAATCGACAGGGATGGGGCTTTCACCCCTCCACTTT. It encodes CASSESTGMGLSPLHF.

The chain links TRBV12-3 or TRBV12-4 to TRBJ2-5; D gene ambiguous. The CDR3 is 12 residues long. With 11 bases removed from V and 5 bases from J, the gap between germline ends came to 15 bases. Written as DNA, the CDR3 is TGTGCCTCGGGTGAGGTTGGGGAGACCCAGTACTTC. Translation gives CASGEVGETQYF.

This chain uses TRBV4-1 with TRBJ1-4, with a possible D match to TRBD1 (5 bases). The CDR3 spans 18 residues. CDR1 is MGHRA and CDR2 is YSYEKL in the germline V gene. V was pared by 0 bases and J by 0 bases, with 14 bases between. CDR3 loop: CASSQDQVGGSTNEKLFF. CDR3 nucleotides: TGCGCCAGCAGCCAAGATCAGGTGGGGGGATCAACTAATGAAAAACTGTTTTTT.

V is TRBV10-1 and J is TRBJ2-1, with 8 positions matching TRBD2. Germline CDR1 WNHNN, CDR2 SYGVQD (reference sequence). This CDR3 contains 16 residues. V shed 3 bases, J shed 2 bases, and the junction held 6 bases outside the gene matches. Written as DNA, the CDR3 is TGCGCCAGCAGTGACCCCGGGCGGGGGGCCTACAATGAGCAGTTCTTC. Its protein is CASSDPGRGAYNEQFF.

In this sample, this clone turned up a few times. The V and J genes are TRBV21-1 and TRBJ1-2; the table assigns TRBD1, which was not confirmed against the DNA. TRBV21-1 has pseudogene status. This CDR3 region has 15 residues. The CDR3 DNA sequence: TGTGCCAGCAGCAGGCGGGACAGGGGGAACTATGGCTACACCTTC. This encodes CASSRRDRGNYGYTF.

There are a few counts of this clone. V and J are TRBV18 and TRBJ1-1; TRBD1 agrees at 8 bases. Germline lookup yields CDR1 KGHSH and CDR2 LQKENI. This CDR3 region has 16 residues. V dropped 5 bases and J dropped 6; count of bases not matched to a gene: 14. CDR3: CASSKIQGPQGAEAFF. The CDR3 DNA reads as TGTGCCAGCTCAAAGATACAGGGGCCACAGGGGGCTGAAGCTTTCTTT.

This chain uses TRBV6-2 or TRBV6-3 with TRBJ1-5; no definite D call. Germline-derived CDR1 and CDR2 are MNHEY and SVGEGT. The V end was cut by 0 bases, the J end by 5 bases, with 11 bases between. The CDR3 has 15 amino acids. Here the CDR3 DNA reads TGTGCCAGCAGTTACTCGTTTTCCCGTGATCAGCCCCAGCATTTT. It encodes CASSYSFSRDQPQHF.

The J gene is TRBJ2-3, the V gene TRBV6-2 or TRBV6-3, with 7 bases that match TRBD1. The germline CDR1 and CDR2 sequences are MNHEY and SVGEGT. V lost 0 bases to trimming and J lost 5 bases; unmatched junction nucleotides: 14. The CDR3 is made up of 18 amino acids. The CDR3 DNA is TGTGCCAGCAGTTACTCCCGGTCGAGGGGGCTTTTGGGAGATACGCAGTATTTT. It encodes CASSYSRSRGLLGDTQYF.

Only a few counts were recorded for this clone. The chain carries TRBV5-1 and TRBJ1-1, with 12 bases lining up with TRBD1. The ends lost 2 bases at V and 1 base at J; junction bases unmatched: 6. From germline, CDR1 is SGHRS and CDR2 YFSETQ. The CDR3 length is 17 residues. The CDR3 loop is CASSFTGQGAGNTEAFF. CDR3 bases: TGCGCCAGCAGCTTTACGGGACAGGGGGCCGGGAACACTGAAGCTTTCTTT.

This clone has only one observation. The chain links TRBV4-1 to TRBJ2-7; 9 nucleotides match TRBD2. J gave up 2 bases and V 4 bases, and 9 bases lay outside the gene matches. The CDR3 covers 16 residues. The germline V gene encodes CDR1 MGHRA and CDR2 YSYEKL. The CDR3 nucleotides are TGCGCCAGCAGCCTCCGACTAGCGGAGCCCCCCTACGAGCAGTACTTC. Its protein is CASSLRLAEPPYEQYF.

The gene calls are TRBV28 and TRBJ2-1, with 7 bases that match TRBD1. CDR1 MDHEN and CDR2 SYDVKM come from the germline V gene. The V gene end was trimmed by 5 bases and the J gene end by 1 base; junction bases not matched to a gene: 11. CDR3 length equals 17 residues. The CDR3 DNA is TGTGCCAGCAGTCCGCCAAGGAAGGGGGCATCCTACAATGAGCAGTTCTTC. Amino acids: CASSPPRKGASYNEQFF.

The chain has TRBV27 and TRBJ2-3, with D possibly matching TRBD1 (6 bases). This CDR3 is 17 amino acids long. The V and J ends lost 5 bases and 6 bases respectively, with 24 bases between them. Germline V lookup: CDR1 MNHEY, CDR2 SMNVEV (reference sequence). CDR3 sequence (DNA): TGTGCCAGCAGTGCACGCAGGGCGGACAGACACAGGGATACGCAGTATTTT. This sequence encodes CASSARRADRHRDTQYF.

CDR3 bases: TGTGCCAGTAGTATGGATGGGCGAAATCAGCCCCAGCATTTT. Translated: CASSMDGRNQPQHF. The V call is TRBV19, the J call TRBJ1-5; D remains unclear. Germline V gene lookup returns CDR1 LNHDA and CDR2 SQIVND (reference sequence). V lost 3 bases, J lost 4 bases, and 10 bases lay in between. There are 14 residues in the CDR3.

The chain is built from TRBV27 and TRBJ2-3, with 12 bases lining up with TRBD1. With V trimmed by 6 bases and J by 5 bases, 6 bases remained unmatched. This CDR3 has 15 amino acids. CDR1 MNHEY and CDR2 SMNVEV come from the germline V gene (reference sequence). The CDR3 bases are TGTGCCAGCAGCCTTGGGACAGGGGGCAAAGATACGCAGTATTTT. It codes for CASSLGTGGKDTQYF.

The sample holds a few counts of this clone. The CDR3 DNA follows: TGTGCCAGCAGCTTAGTATCAGGGCGCAATCAGCCCCAGCATTTT. The encoded protein is CASSLVSGRNQPQHF. The V gene is TRBV7-2, the J gene TRBJ1-5; tentative D call: TRBD1 (5 bases). The CDR3 consists of 15 residues. Deletions cut 1 base from V and 2 bases from J, with 9 bases between. Germline V gives CDR1 SGHTA, CDR2 FQGNSA.

This chain uses TRBV24-1 with TRBJ2-1; no firm D call. Germline V gene sequence: CDR1 KGHDR, CDR2 SFDVKD. V was trimmed by 2 bases and J by 7 bases, leaving 5 bases between them. The CDR3 totals 12 residues. Here the CDR3 DNA reads TGTGCCACCAGTGATTCAGTAAATGAGCAGTTCTTC. This codes for CATSDSVNEQFF.

The V gene is TRBV7-2, the J gene TRBJ2-7, with TRBD1 identical over 10 bases. This CDR3 comprises 14 residues. After removal of 5 bases from V and 2 bases from J, the junction contained 3 bases not matched to a gene. Germline lookup yields CDR1 SGHTA and CDR2 FQGNSA. The CDR3 DNA reads TGTGCCAGCAGCACGACAGGGGGCCCCTACGAGCAGTACTTC. Its translation: CASSTTGGPYEQYF.